This T cell receptor beta chain was sequenced in a study of CD8 T cells in Susac syndrome. Study-wide background: The Susac syndrome patients were therapy-naive, on corticosteroids, or on intravenous immunoglobulin alone at blood draw.

Sequencing of TCR beta, carried out with a high-throughput approach, was applied to CD8+ and CD4+ T cells from the blood. TEMRA cells were FACS-enriched, unlike CD8+ and CD4+ T cells, which were negatively isolated. Reverse transcription of roughly 0.5 to 1 ug RNA was performed with random hexamers. TCR beta CDR3 was amplified by immunoSEQ multiplex PCR. This amplification extended across 54 Vbeta and 13 Jbeta segments. TCRdb called the immunoSEQ multiplex PCR reads again in MiXCR, with one record for every CDR3 protein. This repertoire shows about 77,000 distinct CDR3 sequences, roughly 91% found once; its top ten account for over 0.5%. The CDR3 runs 13 residues. V lost 0 bases, J lost 1 base, and 7 bases lay in between. In germline, CDR1 is DFQATT, CDR2 SNEGSKA (reference sequence).

The specimen sequenced was CD4+ T cells from PBMCs. This clonotype was sampled from a human donor with Susac syndrome. J is TRBJ2-7 and V is TRBV20-1; D is unresolved. The CDR3 DNA reads TGCAGTGCTAGAGATATGGCGTCCTACGAGCAGTACTTC. Translated: CSARDMASYEQYF.